This TCR beta chain is from a study of T-cell memory formation after mild COVID-19. This clonotype was seen ten or more times. Its antigen is not identified. The CDR3 covers 15 residues. Germline V lookup: CDR1 SQVTM, CDR2 ANQGSEA. V shed 2 bases, J shed 7 bases, and the junction held 11 bases outside the gene matches. TCR alpha and TCR beta cDNA libraries with sample barcodes and UMIs came from 5'RACE using constant-segment primers. TCRdb reprocessed the 5' RACE reads via MiXCR and lists one record per CDR3 protein. Among roughly 130,000 distinct CDR3 sequences, 5% to 6.5% were seen once, and the ten largest hold around 2%. Points from the study as a whole: CD4+ clones that contracted lay mainly in CM and EM; CD8+ ones lay in EMRA.

The rearrangement uses TRBV29-1 and TRBJ2-1; TRBD1 agrees at 7 bases. The sequencing input was PBMCs or a T cell subset sorted from them (not recorded which). The clonotype comes from an adult woman who had mild COVID-19 (a few samples of this study predate the infection). Cell type and time point are not known. The CDR3, as DNA: TGCAGCGTTGAAACTGACAGGGATTTGGGGAATGAGCAGTTCTTC. It codes for CSVETDRDLGNEQFF.